Listed below are T cell receptor beta chains from one sample, sequenced in a study of metastatic and nonmetastatic thyroid tumors. TCRdb re-called the PCR reads with MiXCR. This table holds about 20,000 clones, 13% to 15% found once. The sequencing input was tumor tissue. Receptor source: a female donor with papillary thyroid cancer or a benign thyroid nodule (not recorded which). Some clones in this sample may be carry-over from other donors' samples. Each CDR3 is given with its conserved first and last residue. Fields, in order: D gene, V gene, J gene, clone size, CDR3 protein, CDR3 DNA. A D gene is named only where the DNA matches it firmly. The size field is filled for only some rows; it gives once, few, many or a size class.

TRBD2	TRBV7-7	TRBJ2-7	many	CAIVPGLGFCEQYF	TGTGCCATTGTACCGGGACTAGGATTTTGCGAGCAGTACTTC
NA	TRBV5-1	TRBJ2-5	NA	CASSLLGKGSEETQYF	TGCGCCAGCAGCTTGTTAGGGAAAGGGTCGGAGGAGACCCAGTACTTC
TRBD1	TRBV12-3/TRBV12-4	TRBJ1-2	few	CASSFIGGRDGYTF	TGTGCCAGCAGTTTTATAGGGGGCAGGGATGGCTACACCTTC
NA	TRBV20-1	TRBJ1-2	few	CSARRPDTYGYTF	TGCAGTGCTAGGAGGCCGGACACCTATGGCTACACCTTC
NA	TRBV10-3	TRBJ2-7	many	CAISDSSLRDSYEQYF	TGTGCCATCAGTGATAGTTCCCTTAGGGACTCCTACGAGCAGTACTTC
NA	TRBV15	TRBJ1-3	medium-sized	CATSRDGGTGNTIYF	TGTGCCACCAGCAGAGATGGGGGGACTGGAAACACCATATATTTT
NA	TRBV18	TRBJ2-1	many	CASSPTGLYNEQFF	TGTGCCAGCTCACCGACAGGACTATACAATGAGCAGTTCTTC
TRBD2	TRBV18	TRBJ2-1	many	CATTLAGGTLGDNEQFF	TGTGCCACAACATTAGCGGGGGGCACCTTGGGTGACAATGAGCAGTTCTTC
NA	TRBV7-6	TRBJ1-1	many	CASSPNRAAEAFF	TGTGCCAGCAGCCCAAACAGGGCTGCGGAAGCTTTCTTT
TRBD1	TRBV5-1	TRBJ2-5	NA	CASSLQGAHETQYF	TGCGCCAGCAGCCTACAGGGGGCGCATGAGACCCAGTACTTC
NA	TRBV5-1	TRBJ2-1	many	CASSTRSSYNEQFF	TGCGCCAGCAGCACACGCAGCTCCTACAATGAGCAGTTCTTC
NA	TRBV19	TRBJ1-1	many	CASSIVLRGTLRLTNTEAFF	TGTGCCAGTAGTATAGTTTTGAGAGGCACCCTGCGACTTACGAACACTGAAGCTTTCTTT
TRBD2	TRBV4-1	TRBJ2-7	once	CASSQDVGGLSLYF	TGCGCCAGCAGCCAAGATGTGGGAGGGCTTTCTCTGTACTTC
NA	TRBV9	TRBJ2-3	many	CASSPPTDTQYF	TGTGCCAGCAGCCCCCCCACAGATACGCAGTATTTT
NA	TRBV18	TRBJ1-2	many	CASSPDGGNYGYTF	TGTGCCAGCTCACCGGACGGGGGCAACTATGGCTACACCTTC
NA	TRBV20-1	TRBJ1-3	medium-sized	CSANPRGTGNTIYF	TGCAGTGCTAACCCCCGGGGAACTGGAAACACCATATATTTT
NA	TRBV20-1	TRBJ2-3	many	CSARPTLRGAPPDTQYF	TGCAGTGCTAGACCCACTCTACGGGGGGCCCCCCCAGATACGCAGTATTTT
TRBD2	TRBV5-1	TRBJ2-1	NA	CASSYQASGYNEQFF	TGCGCCAGCAGCTACCAGGCTAGCGGATACAATGAGCAGTTCTTC
TRBD2	TRBV3-1	TRBJ2-3	many	CASSNRGGDGDTQYF	TGTGCCAGCAGCAACCGGGGGGGCGATGGAGATACGCAGTATTTT
NA	TRBV12-3/TRBV12-4	TRBJ2-1	many	CASSLAWGSGEVQFF	TGTGCCAGCAGTTTAGCGTGGGGGTCGGGAGAGGTCCAGTTCTTC
TRBD1	TRBV18	TRBJ2-5	medium-sized	CASSPGTGVETQYF	TGTGCCAGCTCACCCGGGACAGGGGTGGAGACCCAGTACTTC
TRBD1	TRBV2	TRBJ2-1	large	CASRDGQGVDEQFF	TGTGCCAGCAGGGATGGACAGGGGGTGGATGAGCAGTTCTTC
TRBD1	TRBV11-2	TRBJ2-1	many	CASSLRARGQGEQFF	TGTGCCAGCAGCCTTAGAGCCAGGGGGCAGGGTGAGCAGTTCTTC
TRBD1	TRBV20-1	TRBJ1-2	NA	CSARAMDSGTGNYGYTF	TGCAGTGCTAGGGCCATGGATTCCGGGACAGGGAACTATGGCTACACCTTC
NA	TRBV6-6	TRBJ1-2	few	CASSYSTRELDYGYTF	TGTGCCAGCAGTTACTCTACCAGGGAACTTGACTATGGCTACACCTTC
TRBD1	TRBV19	TRBJ1-5	NA	CASSPGQRQPQHF	TGTGCCAGTAGTCCGGGACAGAGGCAGCCCCAGCATTTT
TRBD1	TRBV5-4	TRBJ1-2	many	CANRYRDRGYGYTF	TGTGCCAACAGATATAGGGACAGGGGCTATGGCTACACCTTC
TRBD2	TRBV27	TRBJ2-5	many	CASSLGLAGGVETQYF	TGTGCCAGCAGTCTTGGACTAGCGGGGGGTGTAGAGACCCAGTACTTC
NA	TRBV6-1	TRBJ2-3	NA	CASITNGAFRSDTQYF	TGTGCCAGCATCACTAATGGGGCATTTCGGTCAGATACGCAGTATTTT
NA	TRBV5-6	TRBJ2-5	NA	CASSFVGRSQETQYF	TGTGCCAGCAGCTTCGTAGGAAGGTCCCAAGAGACCCAGTACTTC
TRBD2	TRBV20-1	TRBJ2-1	many	CSARQLAGELNEQFF	TGCAGTGCTAGACAGCTAGCGGGAGAACTCAATGAGCAGTTCTTC
NA	TRBV20-1	TRBJ2-2	many	CSARGGRSTGELFF	TGCAGTGCTAGAGGGGGCAGAAGCACCGGGGAGCTGTTTTTT
NA	TRBV2	TRBJ2-7	many	CASSESGLLSYEQYF	TGTGCCAGCAGTGAATCGGGGCTTCTCTCCTACGAGCAGTACTTC
NA	TRBV9	TRBJ2-3	many	CASSVSPGADTQYF	TGTGCCAGCAGCGTCAGCCCCGGGGCAGATACGCAGTATTTT
NA	TRBV27	TRBJ2-1	NA	CASSVGLANEQFF	TGTGCCAGCAGTGTCGGACTGGCCAATGAGCAGTTCTTC
NA	TRBV12-3/TRBV12-4	TRBJ2-2	many	CASSLRHTMGELFF	TGTGCCAGCAGTTTACGGCATACTATGGGGGAGCTGTTTTTT
TRBD2	TRBV12-3/TRBV12-4	TRBJ2-3	many	CASSLWAGGGPSTDTQYF	TGTGCCAGCAGTTTATGGGCTGGCGGGGGGCCGAGCACAGATACGCAGTATTTT